The rows below give T cell receptor beta chains drawn from one sample of a study of blood T cells in healthy people across ages. Each CDR3 protein is one row after TCRdb ran MiXCR on the 5' RACE reads. The sample has 1.6 million or so distinct CDR3 sequences, roughly 32% seen once. Sequenced sample: blood. These receptors were taken from a woman aged 30 to 39 in good health. The CDR3 runs from the conserved cysteine through the conserved F or W. The order of the fields is D gene, V gene, J gene, clone size, CDR3 protein, CDR3 DNA. A D gene is named only where the DNA matches it firmly. Only part of the rows carry a size: once, few, many, or a class if the clone is expanded.

.	TRBV28	TRBJ2-7	.	CTNSSREAEQYF	TGTACCAACAGTTCCAGGGAGGCCGAGCAGTACTTC
.	TRBV20-1	TRBJ1-4	.	CSASGTSNEKRFF	TGCAGTGCTAGTGGGACCAGTAATGAAAAACGGTTTTTT
TRBD2	TRBV10-1	TRBJ2-1	few	CASSDAGGVRDEQFF	TGCGCCAGCAGTGATGCCGGGGGGGTAAGGGATGAGCAGTTCTTC
TRBD2	TRBV9	TRBJ2-1	few	CASSGGLAVYNEQFF	TGTGCCAGCAGCGGAGGACTAGCGGTGTACAATGAGCAGTTCTTC
TRBD2	TRBV12-3/TRBV12-4	TRBJ2-5	.	CASSLAPLAGTGTQYF	TGTGCCAGCAGTTTAGCGCCGCTAGCGGGAACCGGGACCCAGTACTTC
.	TRBV11-1	TRBJ2-7	.	CASSLAASQTYEQYF	TGTGCCAGCAGCTTAGCGGCGAGCCAAACCTACGAGCAGTACTTC
TRBD2	TRBV4-2	TRBJ2-5	.	CASSQLSGGVETQYF	TGTGCCAGCAGCCAACTTAGCGGGGGGGTCGAGACCCAGTACTTC
TRBD2	TRBV4-1	TRBJ2-7	.	CACSRLTSGSSYEQYF	TGCGCCTGCAGCCGGTTGACTAGCGGGAGCTCCTACGAGCAGTACTTC
TRBD1	TRBV9	TRBJ2-1	few	CASSVQGQGLNEQFF	TGTGCCAGCAGCGTACAAGGACAGGGTTTGAATGAGCAGTTCTTC
.	TRBV12-3/TRBV12-4	TRBJ1-4	.	CASSRKGGANEKLFF	TGTGCCAGCAGTCGTAAGGGGGGTGCTAATGAAAAACTGTTTTTT
TRBD2	TRBV7-8	TRBJ2-3	.	CASSTRKREMGTDTQYF	TGTGCCAGCAGCACACGAAAGCGGGAAATGGGCACAGATACGCAGTATTTT
TRBD2	TRBV27	TRBJ2-1	.	CASSFDGGSTSGGSYNEQFF	TGTGCCAGCAGTTTCGACGGGGGGTCGACTAGCGGAGGGTCCTACAATGAGCAGTTCTTC
.	TRBV12-3/TRBV12-4	TRBJ1-3	.	CASSWGRRGIHSGNTIYF	TGTGCCAGCAGTTGGGGTAGGCGAGGGATCCACTCTGGAAACACCATATATTTT
.	TRBV20-1	TRBJ2-7	.	CSTMGLKGYEQYF	TGCAGTACTATGGGACTTAAGGGGTACGAGCAGTACTTC
.	TRBV5-1	TRBJ2-5	.	CASSFTAGGGETQYF	TGCGCCAGCAGCTTTACAGCAGGGGGGGGAGAGACCCAGTACTTC
TRBD2	TRBV10-3	TRBJ2-3	few	CAISEGSGASTDTQYF	TGTGCCATCAGTGAAGGTAGCGGGGCTAGCACAGATACGCAGTATTTT
.	TRBV30	TRBJ2-7	few	CAWSVLTEQYF	TGTGCCTGGAGTGTACTAACCGAGCAGTACTTC
TRBD1	TRBV6-1	TRBJ2-5	few	CASTKDRRQETQYF	TGTGCCAGTACCAAGGACAGGAGGCAAGAGACCCAGTACTTC
TRBD1	TRBV7-8	TRBJ2-7	.	CACSWDREGEQYF	TGTGCCTGCAGCTGGGACAGGGAAGGCGAGCAGTACTTC
TRBD2	TRBV5-1	TRBJ2-5	.	CASSPGTSGGHGKTQYF	TGCGCCAGCAGCCCCGGGACTAGCGGGGGACACGGGAAGACCCAGTACTTC
.	TRBV5-6	TRBJ1-1	.	CASSFQLYGGPILNTEAFF	TGTGCCAGCAGCTTCCAGCTCTACGGGGGTCCCATTTTGAACACTGAAGCTTTCTTT
.	TRBV7-9	TRBJ1-2	.	CASSCDAQLIYGYTF	TGTGCCAGCAGTTGCGATGCCCAGTTAATCTATGGCTACACCTTC
.	TRBV5-1	TRBJ2-7	many	CASSLVAEHYEQYF	TGCGCCAGCAGCTTGGTGGCAGAACACTACGAGCAGTACTTC
TRBD2	TRBV28	TRBJ2-2	few	CASSLSLARNTGELFF	TGTGCCAGCAGTTTATCACTAGCGAGGAACACCGGGGAGCTGTTTTTT
.	TRBV27	TRBJ1-1	.	CASKLGHTEAFF	TGTGCCAGCAAGTTGGGACACACTGAAGCTTTCTTT
.	TRBV20-1	TRBJ2-3	few	CSAKDVFSPDTQYF	TGCAGTGCCAAAGATGTCTTTTCACCAGATACGCAGTATTTT
.	TRBV4-1	TRBJ1-5	few	CASSPQEAGNQPQHF	TGCGCCAGCAGCCCCCAGGAGGCCGGGAATCAGCCCCAGCATTTT